This entry lists 11 T cell receptor beta chains sequenced from one sample in a study of T cell responses to AZD1222 COVID-19 vaccine. Clones were read by immunoSEQ multiplex PCR, and TCRdb kept only the in-frame ones, dropping some. Seen here are 150,000 to 200,000 clones, less than 95% observed once, and the top ten hold approximately 1.5%. The source material was peripheral blood, sampled on day 0 of AZD1222 vaccination. Receptors were obtained from an adult in good health.

This clone was found once. This same CDR3 is encoded by further DNA sequences in the sample. The chain recombines TRBV18 with TRBJ2-3; D remains unclear. The germline V and J ends were trimmed by 0 bases and 0 bases, with 1 base remaining between them. The CDR3 contains 13 residues. Germline CDR1 KGHSH, CDR2 LQKENI. The CDR3 here is CASSPPSTDTQYF. CDR3 DNA: TGTGCCAGCTCACCACCAAGCACAGATACGCAGTATTTT.

The V and J genes are TRBV27 and TRBJ1-1; D might be TRBD1 (5 bases). This CDR3 spans 13 amino acids. Germline V gene lookup returns CDR1 MNHEY and CDR2 SMNVEV (reference sequence). V was trimmed by 2 bases and J by 7 bases, leaving 11 bases between them. CDR3 residues: CASSLGGRGEAFF. CDR3 coding DNA: TGTGCCAGCAGTTTAGGGGGTCGGGGTGAAGCTTTCTTT.

The CDR3 is CASSKGPTRAKLNTEAFF. In DNA, the CDR3 is TGTGCCAGCAGCAAAGGCCCTACAAGGGCCAAACTGAACACTGAAGCTTTCTTT. The J gene is TRBJ1-1, the V gene TRBV21-1. TRBV21-1 is flagged as a pseudogene. The CDR3 is 18 residues long.

The chain combines TRBV5-1 with TRBJ1-1, with 7 bases aligning to TRBD1. V dropped 3 bases and J dropped 3; count of bases not matched to a gene: 2. This CDR3 is built from 13 residues. Per germline, CDR1 SGHRS and CDR2 YFSETQ. CDR3 sequence reads: CASSYTGDTEAFF. Written as DNA, the CDR3 is TGCGCCAGCAGCTATACAGGGGACACTGAAGCTTTCTTT.

The gene calls are TRBV6-1 and TRBJ1-5; 7 nucleotides match TRBD1. The CDR3 length is 15 residues. J gave up 4 bases and V 3 bases, and 6 bases lay outside the gene matches. The V gene's germline CDR1 is MNHNS and CDR2 SASEGT. The CDR3 here is CASSDRGQRNQPQHF. CDR3 in DNA: TGTGCCAGCAGTGATAGGGGACAGAGGAATCAGCCCCAGCATTTT.

The chain recombines TRBV6-4 with TRBJ1-2; D is possibly TRBD1 (5 bases). V lost 3 bases to trimming and J lost 5 bases, with 13 bases between them. Per germline, CDR1 MRHNA and CDR2 SNTAGT. The CDR3 is 14 residues long. CDR3 residues: CASSEGDEGYGYTF. CDR3 bases: TGTGCCAGCAGTGAAGGGGACGAGGGGTATGGCTACACCTTC.

The J gene is TRBJ1-2, the V gene TRBV3-1 (or the pseudogene TRBV3-2); TRBD1 might be the D (6 bases). V was clipped by 5 bases and J by 6 bases, with 16 bases between them. This CDR3 is 14 amino acids long. CDR1 LGHDT and CDR2 YNNKEL come from the germline V gene (reference sequence). CDR3 sequence (DNA): TGTGCCAGCAGCTCCCCCGGGGGCAGCGATGGCTACACCTTC. Translated, it gives CASSSPGGSDGYTF.

This clone was seen only a few times. The rearrangement uses TRBV11-2 and TRBJ1-2, with TRBD1 as a possible D gene (5 bases). The CDR3 contains 15 residues. Germline V gene lookup returns CDR1 SGHAT and CDR2 FQNNGV. Trimming removed 6 bases at V and 4 bases at J, with 18 bases between. CDR3 in amino acids: CASSRGQRLLYGYTF. The CDR3 nucleotides read TGTGCCAGCAGTCGAGGACAAAGGCTACTCTATGGCTACACCTTC.

The CDR3 sequence: CASSSTPDTQYF. Written as DNA, the CDR3 is TGTGCCAGCAGTTCAACACCAGATACGCAGTATTTT. V gene TRBV28 combines with J gene TRBJ2-3; D is undetermined. V lost 4 bases, J lost 4 bases, and 6 bases lay in between. Looked up from germline, CDR1 is MDHEN and CDR2 is SYDVKM. The CDR3 is 12 amino acids.

The gene calls are TRBV6-5 and TRBJ2-4; weak D call: TRBD1 (6 bases). Germline lookup yields CDR1 MNHEY and CDR2 SVGAGI. The germline V and J ends were trimmed by 7 bases and 8 bases, with 9 bases remaining between them. The CDR3 runs 11 residues. The CDR3 bases are TGTGCCAGCATCAAGGGGGACATTCAGTACTTC. Its protein is CASIKGDIQYF.

The V and J genes are TRBV20-1 and TRBJ1-2, with D possibly being TRBD1 (5 bases). The CDR3 runs to 17 residues. Per germline, CDR1 DFQATT and CDR2 SNEGSKA (reference sequence). The germline V and J ends were trimmed by 3 bases and 0 bases, with 20 bases remaining between them. CDR3: CSASLIRARSANYGYTF. CDR3 DNA sequence: TGCAGTGCTAGTCTGATCAGGGCTCGAAGTGCTAACTATGGCTACACCTTC.